Described below is a single TCR beta chain sequence and its context. What it recognizes is unknown. TCRdb keeps only in-frame clones here, not all; method: immunoSEQ multiplex PCR. The data contain about 92,000 clones, 85% to 90% of them singletons. This record comes from a study of glioma-infiltrating T cells after dendritic cell vaccination. Study information: Three intradermal dendritic cell vaccine injections were given every two weeks. Study-wide points: Survival was not directly related to TCR clonality in these patients.

This CDR3 comprises 15 residues. Germline V gene sequence: CDR1 MNHEY, CDR2 SMNVEV (reference sequence). The germline V and J ends were trimmed by 6 bases and 2 bases, with 16 bases remaining between them. The chain employs TRBV27 and TRBJ1-1; D remains unclear. The sequencing used blood, collected before dendritic cell vaccination. The sequence derives from a human donor with glioblastoma. The CDR3: CASRLLVSDNTEAFF. The CDR3 DNA sequence: TGTGCCAGCAGGCTTTTGGTCAGCGATAACACTGAAGCTTTCTTT.